This record looks at one T cell receptor beta chain sequence and its context. Its target is not known. The read ends 3 residues before the CDR3 terminus; that terminus is restored from the germline J gene. The V gene lost 4 bases and the J gene lost 7 bases, with 16 bases spanning the gap. The germline V gene encodes CDR1 GTSNPN and CDR2 SVGIG (reference sequence). The CDR3 runs to 14 residues. The data were taken from a study of T cells in women clearing cervical HPV infection. At the level of the study: Only a few women had HLA typing results available.

Average input was approximately 1.3 ug genomic DNA for immunoSEQ TCR beta CDR3 amplification. Clones were sequenced by immunoSEQ multiplex PCR, and TCRdb holds only the in-frame ones, with some missing. The sample totals 30,000 or so clones. Study observations and caveats: Richness differences could reflect unmeasured T-cell content per sample.

Specimen: blood buffy coat. The TCR comes from a woman aged 18-69 years with a cervical HPV16 infection that either progressed to CIN3+ or cleared (not recorded which). The genes are TRBV30 and TRBJ1-4, with a tentative D call TRBD1 (5 bases). CDR3 bases read: TGTGCCTGGAACAAGGGCGGGGCTGGTGAAAAA. This codes for CAWNKGGAGEK. The entire CDR3 protein reads CAWNKGGAGEKLFF. Complete variable domain (other parts from reference TRBV30 and TRBJ1-4): SQTIHQWPATLVQPVGSPLSLECTVEGTSNPNLYWYRQAAGRGLQLLFYSVGIGQISSEVPQNLSASRPQDRQFILSSKKLLLSDSGFYLCAWNKGGAGEKLFFGSGTQLSVL.